The clone carrying this TCR beta chain appeared a few times. Its antigen is unidentified. The record originates from a study of post-analysis software for immune sequencing data. Study-level findings and limits: Same-batch samples co-clustered strongly by F measure. Patients used a handful of TRBV segments, including TRBV5-6, TRBV5-1 and TRBV20-1, more often than controls. Diversity measured as normalized Chao1 was significantly lower in multiple sclerosis patients than in controls.

Unique molecular identifiers were present in the TCR beta cDNA libraries. Out of roughly 0.85 to 11 million T cells, hundreds of thousands of cDNA molecules were generated. MiXCR, applied by TCRdb to the PCR reads, yields one record per CDR3 protein. The sample gives about 400,000 distinct CDR3 sequences, roughly 30% of which show up once; roughly an eighth is in the top ten. Germline-derived CDR1 and CDR2 are SGHAT and FQNNGV. V shed 1 base and J 9 bases; nucleotides not matched to a gene: 1. The CDR3 loop spans 12 amino acids. The chain is built from TRBV11-2 and TRBJ2-3; TRBD1 matches at 7 bases. The receptor was derived from a girl aged 5-17 years with multiple sclerosis. The material sequenced was blood. The CDR3 sequence is CASSLAQGTQYF. The CDR3 DNA follows: TGTGCCAGCAGCTTAGCACAGGGGACGCAGTATTTT.